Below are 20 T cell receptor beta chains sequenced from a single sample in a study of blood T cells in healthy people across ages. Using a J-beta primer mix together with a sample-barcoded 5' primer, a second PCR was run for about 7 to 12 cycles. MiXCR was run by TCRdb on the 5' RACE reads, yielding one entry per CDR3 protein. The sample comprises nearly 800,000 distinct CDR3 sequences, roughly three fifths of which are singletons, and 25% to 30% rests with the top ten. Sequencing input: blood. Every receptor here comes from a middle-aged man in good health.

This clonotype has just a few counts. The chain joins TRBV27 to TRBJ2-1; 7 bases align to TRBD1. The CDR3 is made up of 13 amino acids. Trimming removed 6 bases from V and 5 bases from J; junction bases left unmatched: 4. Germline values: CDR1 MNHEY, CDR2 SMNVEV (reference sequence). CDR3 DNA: TGTGCCAGCAGAGAGACAGGGAACAATGAGCAGTTCTTC. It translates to CASRETGNNEQFF.

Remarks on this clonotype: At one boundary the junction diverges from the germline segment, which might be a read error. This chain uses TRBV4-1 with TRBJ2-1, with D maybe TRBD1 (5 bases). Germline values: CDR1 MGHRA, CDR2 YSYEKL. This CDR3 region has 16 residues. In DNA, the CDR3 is TGCGCCAGCAGCCTCGTGACAGAACTATTATACAATGAGCACTACTTC. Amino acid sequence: CASSLVTELLYNEHYF.

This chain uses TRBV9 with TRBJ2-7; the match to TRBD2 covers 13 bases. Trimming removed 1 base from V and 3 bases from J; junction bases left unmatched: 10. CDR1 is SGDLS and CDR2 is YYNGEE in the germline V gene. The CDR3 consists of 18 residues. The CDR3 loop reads CASSVRPGTSGVHYEQYF. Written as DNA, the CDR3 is TGTGCCAGCAGCGTACGTCCGGGGACTAGCGGGGTCCACTACGAGCAGTACTTC.

The CDR3 DNA sequence: TGTGCCAGCAGCCGACCCGGCGGGGTTGGCGAAAAACTGTTTTTT. Its protein is CASSRPGGVGEKLFF. This chain links TRBV11-2 with TRBJ1-4; D remains unclear. The V gene lost 5 bases and the J gene lost 8 bases, with 18 bases spanning the gap. Germline loops: CDR1 SGHAT, CDR2 FQNNGV. The CDR3 sequence is 15 residues long.

The CDR3 sequence: CASSYDRGAYGYTF. CDR3 DNA sequence: TGTGCCAGCAGTTACGACCGGGGGGCGTATGGCTACACCTTC. The chain recombines TRBV6-5 with TRBJ1-2; D perhaps matches TRBD1 (6 bases). The CDR3 consists of 14 residues. Per germline, CDR1 MNHEY and CDR2 SVGAGI. V lost 2 bases, J lost 5 bases, and 12 bases lay in between.

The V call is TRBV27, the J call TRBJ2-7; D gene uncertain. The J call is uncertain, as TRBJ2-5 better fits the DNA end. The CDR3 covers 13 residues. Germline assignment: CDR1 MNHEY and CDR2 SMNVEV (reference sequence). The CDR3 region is CASSITIEETQYF. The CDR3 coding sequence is TGTGCCAGCAGCATCACAATCGAAGAGACCCAGTACTTC.

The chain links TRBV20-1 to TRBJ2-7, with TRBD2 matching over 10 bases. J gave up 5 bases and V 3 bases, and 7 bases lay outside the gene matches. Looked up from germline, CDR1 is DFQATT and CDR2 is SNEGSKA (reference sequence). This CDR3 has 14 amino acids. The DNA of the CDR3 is TGCAGTGCTAGTAGGGAGGGACTAGCGAACGAGCAGTACTTC. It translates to CSASREGLANEQYF.

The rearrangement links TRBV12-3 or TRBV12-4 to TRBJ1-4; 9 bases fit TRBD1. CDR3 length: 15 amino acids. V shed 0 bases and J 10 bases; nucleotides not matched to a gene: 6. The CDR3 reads CASSLAPGQGGKLFF. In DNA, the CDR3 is TGTGCCAGCAGTTTAGCGCCGGGACAGGGAGGAAAACTGTTTTTT.

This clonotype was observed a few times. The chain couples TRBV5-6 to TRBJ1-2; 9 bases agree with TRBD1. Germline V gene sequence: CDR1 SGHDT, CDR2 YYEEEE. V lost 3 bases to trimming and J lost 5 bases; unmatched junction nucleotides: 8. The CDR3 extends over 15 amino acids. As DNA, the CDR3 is TGTGCCAGCAGCTCGGTCCCGGGACAGGGTTATGGCTACACCTTC. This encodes CASSSVPGQGYGYTF.

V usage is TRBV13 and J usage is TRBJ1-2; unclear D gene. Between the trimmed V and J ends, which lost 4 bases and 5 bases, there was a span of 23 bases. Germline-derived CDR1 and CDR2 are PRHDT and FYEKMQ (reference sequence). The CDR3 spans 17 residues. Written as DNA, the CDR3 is TGTGCCAGCAGCTCCCATTTGGAGGATCTGGGTTGGTATGGCTACACCTTC. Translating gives CASSSHLEDLGWYGYTF.

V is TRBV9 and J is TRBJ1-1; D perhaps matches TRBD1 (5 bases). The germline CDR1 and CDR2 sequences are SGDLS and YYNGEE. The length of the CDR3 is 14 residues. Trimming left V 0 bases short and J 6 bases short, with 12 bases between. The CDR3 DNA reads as TGTGCCAGCAGCGTAGGCAGGGCTGGCGCTGAAGCTTTCTTT. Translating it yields CASSVGRAGAEAFF.

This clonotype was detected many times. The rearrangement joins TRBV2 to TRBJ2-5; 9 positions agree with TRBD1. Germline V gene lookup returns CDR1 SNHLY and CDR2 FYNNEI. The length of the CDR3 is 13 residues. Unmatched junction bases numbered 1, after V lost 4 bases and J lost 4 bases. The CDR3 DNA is TGTGCCAGCAGTGCGGACAGGGGAGAGACCCAGTACTTC. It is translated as CASSADRGETQYF.

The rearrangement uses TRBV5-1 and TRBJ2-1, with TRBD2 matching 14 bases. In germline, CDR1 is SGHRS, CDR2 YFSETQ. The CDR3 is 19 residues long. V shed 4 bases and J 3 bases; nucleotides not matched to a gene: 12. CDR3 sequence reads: CASSAAGTSGGLSYNEQFF. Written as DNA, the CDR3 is TGCGCCAGCAGCGCAGCCGGGACTAGCGGGGGACTGAGCTACAATGAGCAGTTCTTC.

The chain's CDR3 is CASSPVSGAYEQYF. DNA of the CDR3: TGTGCCAGCAGCCCTGTCAGCGGAGCCTACGAGCAGTACTTC. The chain is built from TRBV14 and TRBJ2-7, with D possibly being TRBD2 (5 bases). Between the trimmed V and J ends, which lost 4 bases and 2 bases, there was a span of 12 bases. This CDR3 region has 14 residues. CDR1 and CDR2 (germline): SGHDN, FVKESK.

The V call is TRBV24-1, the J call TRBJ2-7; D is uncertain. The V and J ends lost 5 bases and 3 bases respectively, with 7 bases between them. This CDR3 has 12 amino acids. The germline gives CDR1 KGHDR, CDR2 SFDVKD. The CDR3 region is CATSGGFYEQYF. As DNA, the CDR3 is TGTGCCACCAGTGGCGGATTCTACGAGCAGTACTTC.

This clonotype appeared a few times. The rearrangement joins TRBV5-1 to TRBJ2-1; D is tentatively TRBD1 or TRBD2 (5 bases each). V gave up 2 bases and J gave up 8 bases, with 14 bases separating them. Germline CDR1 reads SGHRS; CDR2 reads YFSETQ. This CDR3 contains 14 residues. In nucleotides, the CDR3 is TGCGCCAGCAGCTTCCGGGACCAGAAGGATGAGCAGTTCTTC. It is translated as CASSFRDQKDEQFF.

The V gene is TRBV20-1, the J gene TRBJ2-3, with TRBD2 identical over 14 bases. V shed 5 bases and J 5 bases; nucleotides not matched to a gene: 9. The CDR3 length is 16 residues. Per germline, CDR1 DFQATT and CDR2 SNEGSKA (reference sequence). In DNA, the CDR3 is TGCAGTGCTCAAGAGGGACTAGCGGGAGTGAAAGATACGCAGTATTTT. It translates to CSAQEGLAGVKDTQYF.

The CDR3 is CSVVGDRDTGELFF. For the CDR3, the DNA is TGCAGCGTTGTGGGGGACAGAGACACCGGGGAGCTGTTTTTT. This chain uses TRBV29-1 with TRBJ2-2; TRBD1 matches at 7 bases. The CDR3 runs 14 residues. Germline trimming cut 4 bases from V and 3 bases from J; bases unmatched to any gene: 5. CDR1 is SQVTM and CDR2 is ANQGSEA in the germline V gene.

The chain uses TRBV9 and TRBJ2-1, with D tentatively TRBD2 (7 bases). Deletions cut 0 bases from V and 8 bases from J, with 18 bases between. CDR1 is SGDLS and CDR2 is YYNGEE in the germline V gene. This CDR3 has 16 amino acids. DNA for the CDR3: TGTGCCAGCAGCGTAGGGGTGGGGGGGCTTCTGGATGAGCAGTTCTTC. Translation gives CASSVGVGGLLDEQFF.

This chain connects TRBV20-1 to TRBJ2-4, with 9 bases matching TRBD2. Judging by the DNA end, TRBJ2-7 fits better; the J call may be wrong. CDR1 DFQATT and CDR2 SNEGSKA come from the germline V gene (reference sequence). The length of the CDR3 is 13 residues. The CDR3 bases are TGCAGTACTAAGACTAGCGGCCGCTACGAGCAGTACTTC. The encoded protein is CSTKTSGRYEQYF.